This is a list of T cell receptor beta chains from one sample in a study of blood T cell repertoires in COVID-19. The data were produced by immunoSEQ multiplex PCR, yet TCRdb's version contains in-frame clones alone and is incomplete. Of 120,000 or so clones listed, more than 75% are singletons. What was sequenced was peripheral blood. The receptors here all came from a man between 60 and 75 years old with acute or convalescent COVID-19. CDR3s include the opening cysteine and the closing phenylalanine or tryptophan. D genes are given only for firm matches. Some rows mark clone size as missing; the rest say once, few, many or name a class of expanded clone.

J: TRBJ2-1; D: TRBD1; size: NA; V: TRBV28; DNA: TGTGCCAGCAGTAACTTAGGACAGGGACGGATGAATGAGCAGTTCTTC; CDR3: CASSNLGQGRMNEQFF
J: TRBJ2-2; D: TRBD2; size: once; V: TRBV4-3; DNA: TGCGCCAGCAGCCATCCCCGGGCGGGGGTAAAGAACACCGGGGAGCTGTTTTTT; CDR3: CASSHPRAGVKNTGELFF
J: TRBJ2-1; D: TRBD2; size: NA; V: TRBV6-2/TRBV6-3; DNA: TGTGCCAGCAGTTCCACGGGAGTAGCGGGAGGAGGTAGAAATGAGCAGTTCTTC; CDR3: CASSSTGVAGGGRNEQFF
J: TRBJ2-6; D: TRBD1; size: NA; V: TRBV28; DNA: TGTGCCAGCAGTACGCGGGACAGGGGGACAGGGGCCAACGTCCTGACTTTC; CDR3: CASSTRDRGTGANVLTF
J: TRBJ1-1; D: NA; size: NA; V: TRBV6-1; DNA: TGTGCCAGCAGTGCCCCGGGGACACAGACAGTTAACACTGAAGCTTTCTTT; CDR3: CASSAPGTQTVNTEAFF
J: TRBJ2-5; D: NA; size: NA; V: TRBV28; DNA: TGTGCCAGCAGTTTTAGGGGACAGCGGGGGGAGACCCAGTACTTC; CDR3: CASSFRGQRGETQYF
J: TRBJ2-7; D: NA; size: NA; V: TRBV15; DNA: TGTGCCACCAGCGGACAGTCCTACGAGCAGTACTTC; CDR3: CATSGQSYEQYF
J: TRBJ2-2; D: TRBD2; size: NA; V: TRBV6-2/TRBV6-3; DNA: TGTGCCAGCAGTTCGGGACTAGCGGGAAACACCGGGGAGCTGTTTTTT; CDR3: CASSSGLAGNTGELFF
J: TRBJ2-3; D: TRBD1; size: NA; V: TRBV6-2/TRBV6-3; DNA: TGTGCCAGCAGTTCCCGGGACAGGGGTACTAGCACAGATACGCAGTATTTT; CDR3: CASSSRDRGTSTDTQYF
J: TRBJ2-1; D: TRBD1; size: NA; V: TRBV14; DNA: TGTGCCAGCAGCCCATTAGACAGGGAGAGTAATGAGCAGTTCTTC; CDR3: CASSPLDRESNEQFF
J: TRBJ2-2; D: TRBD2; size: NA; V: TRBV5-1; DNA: TGCGCCAGCAGCTTGGCCGTAGGACTAGCGGTCCGGGAGCTGTTTTTT; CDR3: CASSLAVGLAVRELFF
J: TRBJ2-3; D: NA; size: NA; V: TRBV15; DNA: TGTGCCACCAGCAGAGATTTACAGGGAGGGACAGATACGCAGTATTTT; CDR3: CATSRDLQGGTDTQYF
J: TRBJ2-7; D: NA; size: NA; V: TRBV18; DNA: TGTGCCAGCTCACCGGCAGTTGGCGAGCAGTACTTC; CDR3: CASSPAVGEQYF
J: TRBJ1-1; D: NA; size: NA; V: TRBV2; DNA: TGTGCCAGCAGTGAGGAGGGATCGACTGAAGCTTTCTTT; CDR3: CASSEEGSTEAFF
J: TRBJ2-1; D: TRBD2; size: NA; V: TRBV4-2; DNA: TGTGCCAGCAGCCAAGTGAGTCTAGCGGGAGGAGAGCAGTTCTTC; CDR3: CASSQVSLAGGEQFF
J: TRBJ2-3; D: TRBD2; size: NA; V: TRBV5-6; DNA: TGTGCCAGCAGCATGGGGACTAGCGCCAAGGGTGGAGATACGCAGTATTTT; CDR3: CASSMGTSAKGGDTQYF
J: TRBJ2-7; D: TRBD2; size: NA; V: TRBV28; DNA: TGTGCCAGCAGTTTCCCCCTAGCGGGAGTGTACGAGCAGTACTTC; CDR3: CASSFPLAGVYEQYF
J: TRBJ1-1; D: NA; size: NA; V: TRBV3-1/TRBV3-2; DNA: TGTGCCAGCAGCCAAGATTTGAGGACAGAAGCTTTCTTT; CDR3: CASSQDLRTEAFF
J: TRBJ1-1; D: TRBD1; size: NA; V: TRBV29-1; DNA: TGCAGCGGGGGGTCCTCGCCCGGGACAGGGTCCACTGAAGCTTTCTTT; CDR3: CSGGSSPGTGSTEAFF
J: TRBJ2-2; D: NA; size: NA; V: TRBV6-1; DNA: TGTGCCAGCAGTGATGGAGTCAGAAGGAGGATCACCGGGGAGCTGTTTTTT; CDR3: CASSDGVRRRITGELFF
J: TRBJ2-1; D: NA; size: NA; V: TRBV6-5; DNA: TGTGCCAGCAGTTACTCGTCGGCGGGAACGGGTGAGCAGTTCTTC; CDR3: CASSYSSAGTGEQFF
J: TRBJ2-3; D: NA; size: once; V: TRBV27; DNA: TGTGCCAGCAGTTTGGGCCGCCCCACAGATACGCAGTATTTT; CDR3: CASSLGRPTDTQYF
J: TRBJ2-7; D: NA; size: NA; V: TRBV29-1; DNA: TGCAGCGTTGTGCGGGGCGGGAACGAGCAGTACTTC; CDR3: CSVVRGGNEQYF
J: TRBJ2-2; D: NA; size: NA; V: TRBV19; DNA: TGTGCCAGTAGTCCGGTAGCGACCGGGGAGCTGTTTTTT; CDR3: CASSPVATGELFF
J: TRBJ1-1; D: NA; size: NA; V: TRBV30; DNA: TGTGCCTGGAGCCCCCAGTTGCACACTGAAGCTTTCTTT; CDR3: CAWSPQLHTEAFF
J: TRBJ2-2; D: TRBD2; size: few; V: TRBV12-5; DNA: TGTGCTAGTGGTTTGGGGGCCACCGCGGGGGCCGGGGAGCTGTTTTTT; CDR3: CASGLGATAGAGELFF
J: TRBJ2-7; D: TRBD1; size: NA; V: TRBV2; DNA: TGTGCCAGCAGTGCGACAGGGAAAGGCGAGCAGTACTTC; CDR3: CASSATGKGEQYF
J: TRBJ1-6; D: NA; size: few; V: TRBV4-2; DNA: TGTGCCAGCAGCCCTCAGGGGAATAATTCACCCCTCCACTTT; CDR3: CASSPQGNNSPLHF
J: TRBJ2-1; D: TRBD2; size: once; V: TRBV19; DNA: TGTGCCACATCCCCCCTAATGGGGAGCGGGGGATACAATGAGCAGTTCTTC; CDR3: CATSPLMGSGGYNEQFF
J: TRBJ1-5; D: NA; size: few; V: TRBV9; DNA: TGTGCCAGCAGCGTAGACGGTCTTTATAGCAATCAGCCCCAGCATTTT; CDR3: CASSVDGLYSNQPQHF
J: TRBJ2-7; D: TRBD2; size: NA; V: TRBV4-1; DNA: TGCGCCAGCAGCCAAATAGCTAGCGGGGAAGAAGAGCAGTACTTC; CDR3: CASSQIASGEEEQYF
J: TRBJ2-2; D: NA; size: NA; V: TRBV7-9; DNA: TGTGCCAGCAGCCCTACTCTAGTTGGGTCTGGGGAGCTGTTTTTT; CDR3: CASSPTLVGSGELFF
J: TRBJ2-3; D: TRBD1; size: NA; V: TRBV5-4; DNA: TGTGCCAGCAGCTTCGGACAGGGAAAGACAGATACGCAGTATTTT; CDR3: CASSFGQGKTDTQYF
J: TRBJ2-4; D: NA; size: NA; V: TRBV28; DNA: TGTGCCAGCAGTTTCGGGTCTTCGGGAGACGCCAAAAACATTCAGTACTTC; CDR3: CASSFGSSGDAKNIQYF
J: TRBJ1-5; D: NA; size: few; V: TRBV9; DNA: TGTGCCAGCAGCCCTAGCTGGGGTGGCAATCAGCCCCAGCATTTT; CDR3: CASSPSWGGNQPQHF
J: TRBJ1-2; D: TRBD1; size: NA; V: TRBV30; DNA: TGTGCCTGGAGTGAAGGGAGCCCCTTATCAGGGGGACAGGGAGCCCCTTATCATGGCTACACCTTC; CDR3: CAWSEGSPLSGGQGAPYHGYTF
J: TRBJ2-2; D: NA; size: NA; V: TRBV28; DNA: TGTGCCCTTGCGGGTGGGAACACCGGGGAGCTGTTTTTT; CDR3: CALAGGNTGELFF
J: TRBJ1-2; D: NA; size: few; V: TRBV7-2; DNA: TGTGCCAGCAGCTTAGCGAGGGCTAACTATGGCTACACCTTC; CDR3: CASSLARANYGYTF
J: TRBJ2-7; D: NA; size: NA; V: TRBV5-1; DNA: TGCGCCAGCAGCACGGACGGGGTTTACGAGCAGTACTTC; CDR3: CASSTDGVYEQYF
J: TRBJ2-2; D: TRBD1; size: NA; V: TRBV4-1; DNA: TGCGCCAGCAGCCCGTCCGGACAGGGATCCGGGGAGCTGTTTTTT; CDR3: CASSPSGQGSGELFF